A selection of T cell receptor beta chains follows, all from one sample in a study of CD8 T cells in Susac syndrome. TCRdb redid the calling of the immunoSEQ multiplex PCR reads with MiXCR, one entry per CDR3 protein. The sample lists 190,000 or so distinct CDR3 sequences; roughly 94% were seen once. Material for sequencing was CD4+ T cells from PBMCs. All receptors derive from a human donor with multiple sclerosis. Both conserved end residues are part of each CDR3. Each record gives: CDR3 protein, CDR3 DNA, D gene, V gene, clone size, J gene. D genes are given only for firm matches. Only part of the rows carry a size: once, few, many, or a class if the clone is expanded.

CSARDPDDLGYTF | TGCAGTGCTAGAGACCCGGACGACCTGGGCTACACCTTC | . | TRBV20-1 | . | TRBJ1-2
CATGTGEMAQYF | TGTGCCACCGGGACAGGGGAGATGGCCCAGTACTTC | TRBD1 | TRBV10-3 | . | TRBJ2-5
CASRIAGGGTDTQYF | TGTGCCAGCAGGATAGCGGGGGGAGGGACAGATACGCAGTATTTT | TRBD2 | TRBV3-1 | . | TRBJ2-3
CASSSPGTVYYGYTF | TGTGCCAGCAGTTCCCCGGGGACCGTCTACTATGGCTACACCTTC | . | TRBV12-3/TRBV12-4 | . | TRBJ1-2
CASSQDRQIAEAFF | TGTGCCAGCAGCCAAGATCGGCAGATCGCTGAAGCTTTCTTT | . | TRBV3-1 | . | TRBJ1-1
CASSQEGGRMETQYF | TGTGCCAGCAGCCAAGAGGGGGGAAGGATGGAGACCCAGTACTTC | . | TRBV14 | . | TRBJ2-5
CASSQDGQGGTGELFF | TGCGCCAGCAGCCAAGATGGGCAGGGGGGCACCGGGGAGCTGTTTTTT | . | TRBV4-1 | . | TRBJ2-2
CSASSGTQPQHF | TGCAGTGCTAGTTCCGGGACTCAGCCCCAGCATTTT | . | TRBV20-1 | . | TRBJ1-5
CAWEGDNTDTQYF | TGTGCCTGGGAGGGGGACAACACAGATACGCAGTATTTT | . | TRBV30 | once | TRBJ2-3
CSVEDRSGQGAGYTF | TGCAGCGTTGAAGACCGATCCGGACAGGGGGCAGGCTACACCTTC | TRBD1 | TRBV29-1 | . | TRBJ1-2
CASSQGAVNEQFF | TGCGCCAGCAGCCAAGGTGCAGTTAATGAGCAGTTCTTC | . | TRBV4-1 | . | TRBJ2-1
CSVDPTGASEAFF | TGCAGCGTTGACCCCACAGGGGCCTCTGAAGCTTTCTTT | TRBD1 | TRBV29-1 | . | TRBJ1-1
CASTETSGDTDTQYF | TGTGCCAGTACGGAGACTAGCGGAGACACAGATACGCAGTATTTT | TRBD2 | TRBV19 | . | TRBJ2-3
CASSPGGESYEQYF | TGTGCCAGCTCACCGGGAGGGGAGTCATACGAGCAGTACTTC | TRBD2 | TRBV18 | . | TRBJ2-7
CSAIRGADGYTF | TGCAGTGCGATTCGGGGCGCTGATGGCTACACCTTC | . | TRBV20-1 | . | TRBJ1-2
CASSLAGILDEQFF | TGTGCCAGTAGTCTAGCGGGGATCCTCGATGAGCAGTTCTTC | TRBD2 | TRBV19 | . | TRBJ2-1
CSVTQGRSYEQYF | TGCAGCGTTACACAAGGGAGGTCCTACGAGCAGTACTTC | . | TRBV29-1 | . | TRBJ2-7
CSARATRLAGATNNEQFF | TGCAGTGCTAGAGCCACAAGACTAGCGGGGGCCACTAACAATGAGCAGTTCTTC | TRBD2 | TRBV20-1 | . | TRBJ2-1
CASSNRDRRYQETQYF | TGTGCCAGCAGCAATAGGGACCGCAGGTACCAAGAGACCCAGTACTTC | . | TRBV7-9 | . | TRBJ2-5
CSARGAGSTDTQYF | TGCAGTGCTAGAGGGGCGGGGAGCACAGATACGCAGTATTTT | . | TRBV20-1 | . | TRBJ2-3
CASRTGSTGELFF | TGTGCCAGTAGGACAGGGAGCACCGGGGAGCTGTTTTTT | TRBD1 | TRBV6-5 | . | TRBJ2-2
CASSPSPQETQYF | TGTGCCAGCAGTCCGAGTCCCCAAGAGACCCAGTACTTC | . | TRBV7-2 | . | TRBJ2-5